These 16 T cell receptor beta chains were all obtained from the same sample, sequenced in a study of OX40 agonist ivuxolimab in advanced cancers. Some clones are missing from TCRdb's copy, which holds only in-frame ones; the method was immunoSEQ multiplex PCR. The data show about 55,000 clones, about 82% seen once. The sample consisted of CD4+ or CD8+ T cells sorted from blood, taken in a trial of the OX40 agonist ivuxolimab. The receptors were gathered from an adult with an advanced solid tumor such as melanoma, head and neck, liver or kidney cancer.

The CDR3 protein is CASRASGVHEQFF. The CDR3, as DNA: TGTGCCAGCAGGGCTAGCGGGGTCCATGAGCAGTTCTTC. The genes are TRBV28 and TRBJ2-1, with TRBD2 matching over 9 bases. Germline lookup yields CDR1 MDHEN and CDR2 SYDVKM. This CDR3 is built from 13 residues. V gave up 6 bases and J gave up 8 bases; unmatched junction bases: 5.

The genes are TRBV9 and TRBJ2-7; no definite D call. Germline V gives CDR1 SGDLS, CDR2 YYNGEE. V lost 0 bases and J lost 2, with 6 bases in between. CDR3 length: 13 amino acids. CDR3 coding DNA: TGTGCCAGCAGCGTAGGACTCACCTACGAGCAGTACTTC. Translated, it gives CASSVGLTYEQYF.

J is TRBJ1-6 and V is TRBV7-2; the match to TRBD1 covers 10 bases. The trim removed 3 bases at V and 10 bases at J, leaving 9 bases unmatched. Germline CDR1 reads SGHTA; CDR2 reads FQGNSA. The CDR3 contains 16 residues. The CDR3 DNA reads TGTGCCAGCAGCTTGCTCGCCGGGACAGGGGAATCACCCCTCCACTTT. As protein: CASSLLAGTGESPLHF.

The V and J genes are TRBV6-5 and TRBJ2-7; D is possibly TRBD1 or TRBD2 (5 bases each). There are 13 residues in the CDR3. Between the trimmed V and J ends, which lost 7 bases and 0 bases, there was a span of 10 bases. CDR1 is MNHEY and CDR2 is SVGAGI in the germline V gene. The CDR3 bases are TGTGCCAGCATGAGGGGAAGCTCCTACGAGCAGTACTTC. Protein product: CASMRGSSYEQYF.

This clone was seen only once. The chain employs TRBV30 and TRBJ1-6; TRBD1 agrees at 9 bases. CDR1 is GTSNPN and CDR2 is SVGIG in the germline V gene (reference sequence). Unmatched junction bases numbered 2, after V lost 5 bases and J lost 0 bases. This CDR3 is 15 amino acids long. The CDR3 bases are TGTGCCTGGGGGACAGGGAGCTCCTATAATTCACCCCTCCACTTT. This sequence encodes CAWGTGSSYNSPLHF.

The chain uses TRBV9 and TRBJ1-4, with D perhaps matching TRBD1 (6 bases). V lost 4 bases to trimming and J lost 0 bases, with 22 bases between them. Germline loops: CDR1 SGDLS, CDR2 YYNGEE. The CDR3 is made up of 19 amino acids. The CDR3 reads CASSPFDRPEYATNEKLFF. The CDR3 DNA follows: TGTGCCAGCAGCCCATTTGACAGGCCAGAATATGCAACTAATGAAAAACTGTTTTTT.

The chain has TRBV18 and TRBJ2-7; TRBD1 aligns across 7 bases. This CDR3 is built from 13 residues. Germline V lookup: CDR1 KGHSH, CDR2 LQKENI. Unmatched junction bases numbered 3, after V lost 5 bases and J lost 2 bases. Written as DNA, the CDR3 is TGTGCCAGCTCATCCGGGACAGCCTACGAGCAGTACTTC. Residues: CASSSGTAYEQYF.

This chain uses TRBV30 with TRBJ1-5; the D gene is possibly TRBD1 (5 bases). Germline values: CDR1 GTSNPN, CDR2 SVGIG (reference sequence). The length of the CDR3 is 14 residues. Trimming took off 2 bases at V and 2 bases at J, with 10 bases between the two ends. The CDR3 DNA follows: TGTGCCTGGAGTTTCGGGGGGGGCAATCAGCCCCAGCATTTT. It yields the protein CAWSFGGGNQPQHF. The entire variable domain, with the rest obtained from reference TRBV30 and TRBJ1-5, is as follows: SQTIHQWPATLVQPVGSPLSLECTVEGTSNPNLYWYRQAAGRGLQLLFYSVGIGQISSEVPQNLSASRPQDRQFILSSKKLLLSDSGFYLCAWSFGGGNQPQHFGDGTRLSIL.

The V and J genes are TRBV11-3 and TRBJ2-2; D ambiguous. This CDR3 region has 13 residues. V gave up 5 bases and J gave up 5 bases, with 9 bases separating them. Germline CDR1 reads SGHNT; CDR2 reads YENEEA. This CDR3 reads CASSAQTTGELFF. CDR3 DNA: TGTGCCAGCAGCGCGCAGACGACCGGGGAGCTGTTTTTT.

V and J are TRBV7-8 and TRBJ2-7; 8 nucleotides line up with TRBD1. Germline lookup yields CDR1 SGHVS and CDR2 FQNEAQ. The V and J ends lost 5 bases and 4 bases, in that order; junction bases with no gene match: 7. This CDR3 comprises 14 residues. DNA for the CDR3: TGTGCCAGCAGCCCGTCAGGGGGCAGGTACGAGCAGTACTTC. Protein: CASSPSGGRYEQYF.

The chain joins TRBV30 to TRBJ1-2; 8 bases fit TRBD1. After removal of 2 bases from V and 7 bases from J, the junction contained 6 bases not matched to a gene. Germline CDR1 GTSNPN, CDR2 SVGIG (reference sequence). The CDR3 is 13 residues long. The CDR3 nucleotides read TGTGCCTGGAGTATGACAGGGGTGGGTGGCTACACCTTC. It yields the protein CAWSMTGVGGYTF.

The chain uses TRBV11-2 and TRBJ1-1; 7 bases are shared with TRBD1. Germline V gene sequence: CDR1 SGHAT, CDR2 FQNNGV. The CDR3 is 14 amino acids. V trimming: 5 bases; J trimming: 0 bases; junction bases outside the gene matches: 3. CDR3 in amino acids: CASSADRLNTEAFF. CDR3 coding DNA: TGTGCCAGCAGCGCGGACAGGTTGAACACTGAAGCTTTCTTT.

The chain carries TRBV7-9 and TRBJ2-3, with TRBD2 as a possible D gene (5 bases). Germline assignment: CDR1 SEHNR and CDR2 FQNEAQ (reference sequence). CDR3 size: 14 residues. V dropped 5 bases and J dropped 2 bases, with 11 bases sitting between them. The CDR3 sequence: CASSPSGFTDTQYF. The CDR3 DNA is TGTGCCAGCAGCCCTTCGGGGTTCACAGATACGCAGTATTTT.

The rearrangement links TRBV5-1 to TRBJ2-7, with TRBD2 matching 8 bases. Trimming cost V 0 bases and J 7 bases; bases outside gene matches: 12. This CDR3 is 16 amino acids long. Germline lookup yields CDR1 SGHRS and CDR2 YFSETQ. The CDR3 here is CASSLEPGGASLEQYF. CDR3 nucleotide sequence: TGCGCCAGCAGCTTGGAGCCGGGGGGGGCCAGCTTAGAGCAGTACTTC.

This sequence joins TRBV11-3 and TRBJ2-1; 15 bases map to TRBD2. Trimming removed 0 bases from V and 3 bases from J; junction bases left unmatched: 6. The CDR3 contains 19 residues. CDR1 and CDR2 from the germline V gene are SGHNT and YENEEA. In nucleotides, the CDR3 is TGTGCCAGCAGCTTAGATCCCGCGGGACTAGCGGGGGGCTACAATGAGCAGTTCTTC. It codes for CASSLDPAGLAGGYNEQFF.

The chain couples TRBV9 to TRBJ2-5; 10 nucleotides agree with TRBD2. The V segment lost 2 bases and the J segment 1 base; nucleotides outside the gene matches: 2. Germline V CDR1 and CDR2: SGDLS, YYNGEE. The CDR3 consists of 15 residues. Here the CDR3 reads CASSVGLAVQETQYF. CDR3 DNA sequence: TGTGCCAGCAGCGTCGGACTAGCGGTCCAAGAGACCCAGTACTTC. Full variable domain (rest looked up from reference TRBV9 and TRBJ2-5): DSGVTQTPKHLITATGQRVTLRCSPRSGDLSVYWYQQSLDQGLQFLIQYYNGEERAKGNILERFSAQQFPDLHSELNLSSLELGDSALYFCASSVGLAVQETQYFGPGTRLLVL.